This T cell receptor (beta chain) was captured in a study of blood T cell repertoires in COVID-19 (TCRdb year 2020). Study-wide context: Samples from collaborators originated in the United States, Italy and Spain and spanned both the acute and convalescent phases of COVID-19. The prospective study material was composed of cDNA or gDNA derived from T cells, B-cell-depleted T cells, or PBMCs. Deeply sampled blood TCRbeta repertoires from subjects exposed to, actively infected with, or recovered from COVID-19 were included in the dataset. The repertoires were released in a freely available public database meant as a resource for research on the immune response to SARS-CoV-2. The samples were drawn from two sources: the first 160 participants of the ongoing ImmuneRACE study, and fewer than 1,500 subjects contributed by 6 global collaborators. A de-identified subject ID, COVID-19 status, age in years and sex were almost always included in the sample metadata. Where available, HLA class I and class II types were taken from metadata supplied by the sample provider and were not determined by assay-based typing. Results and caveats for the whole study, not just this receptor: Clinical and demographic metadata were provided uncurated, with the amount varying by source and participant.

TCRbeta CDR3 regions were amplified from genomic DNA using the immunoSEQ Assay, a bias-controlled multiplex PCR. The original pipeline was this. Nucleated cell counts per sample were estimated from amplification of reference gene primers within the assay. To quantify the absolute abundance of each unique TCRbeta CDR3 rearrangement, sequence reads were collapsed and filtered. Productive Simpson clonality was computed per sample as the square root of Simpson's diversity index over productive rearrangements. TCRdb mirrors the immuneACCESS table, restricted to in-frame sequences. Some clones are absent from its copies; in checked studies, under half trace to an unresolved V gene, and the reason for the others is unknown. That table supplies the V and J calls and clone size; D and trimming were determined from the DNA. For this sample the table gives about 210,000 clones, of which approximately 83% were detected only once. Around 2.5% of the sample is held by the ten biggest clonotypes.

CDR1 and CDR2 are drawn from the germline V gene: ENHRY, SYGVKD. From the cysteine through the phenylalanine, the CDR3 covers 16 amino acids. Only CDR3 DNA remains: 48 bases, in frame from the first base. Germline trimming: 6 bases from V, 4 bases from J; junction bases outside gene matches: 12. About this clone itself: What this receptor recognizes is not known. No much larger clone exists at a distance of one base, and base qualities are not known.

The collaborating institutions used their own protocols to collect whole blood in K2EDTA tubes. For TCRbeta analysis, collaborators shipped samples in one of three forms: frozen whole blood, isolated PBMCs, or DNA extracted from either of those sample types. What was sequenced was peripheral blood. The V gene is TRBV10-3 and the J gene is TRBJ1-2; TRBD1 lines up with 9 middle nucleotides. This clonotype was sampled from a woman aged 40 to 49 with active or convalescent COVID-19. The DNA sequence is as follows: TGTGCCATCAGGAAGGGACAGGGCTCGCCTACCTATGGCTACACCTTC. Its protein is CAIRKGQGSPTYGYTF.